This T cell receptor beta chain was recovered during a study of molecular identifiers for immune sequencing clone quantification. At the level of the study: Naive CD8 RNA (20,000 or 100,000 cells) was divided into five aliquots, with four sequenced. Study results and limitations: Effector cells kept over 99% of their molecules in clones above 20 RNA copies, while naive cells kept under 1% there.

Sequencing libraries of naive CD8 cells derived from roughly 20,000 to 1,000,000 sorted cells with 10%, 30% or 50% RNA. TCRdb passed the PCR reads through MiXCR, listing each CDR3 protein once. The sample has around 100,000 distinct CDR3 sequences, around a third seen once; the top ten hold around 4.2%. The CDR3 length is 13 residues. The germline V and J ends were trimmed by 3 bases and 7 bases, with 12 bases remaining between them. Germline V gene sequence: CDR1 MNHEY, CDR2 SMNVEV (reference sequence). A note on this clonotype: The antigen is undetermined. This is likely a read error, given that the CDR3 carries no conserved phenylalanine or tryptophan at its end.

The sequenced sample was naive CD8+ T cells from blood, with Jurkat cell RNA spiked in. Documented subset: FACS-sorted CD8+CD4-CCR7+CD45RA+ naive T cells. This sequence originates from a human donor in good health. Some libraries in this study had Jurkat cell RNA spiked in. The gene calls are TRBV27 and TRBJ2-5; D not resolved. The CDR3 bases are TGTGCCAGCAGTTTTGGGCCGGCCTGGACCCAGTACCTC. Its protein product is CASSFGPAWTQYL.